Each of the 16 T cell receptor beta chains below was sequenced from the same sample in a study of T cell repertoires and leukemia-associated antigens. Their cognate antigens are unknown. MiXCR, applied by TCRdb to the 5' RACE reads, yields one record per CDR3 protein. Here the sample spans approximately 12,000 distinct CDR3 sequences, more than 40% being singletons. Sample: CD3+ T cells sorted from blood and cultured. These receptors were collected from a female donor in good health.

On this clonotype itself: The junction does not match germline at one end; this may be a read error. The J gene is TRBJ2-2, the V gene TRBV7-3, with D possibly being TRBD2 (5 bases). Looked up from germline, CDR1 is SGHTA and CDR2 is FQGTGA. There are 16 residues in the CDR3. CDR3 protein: CASSLTEVVSTGELFF. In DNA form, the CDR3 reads TGTGCCAGCAGCTTAACCGAGGTAGTATCGACCGGGGAACTGTTTTTT. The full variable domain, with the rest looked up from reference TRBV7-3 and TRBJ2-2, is GAGVSQTPSNKVTEKGKYVELRCDPISGHTALYWYRQSLGQGPEFLIYFQGTGAADDSGLPNDRFFAVRPEGSVSTLKIQRTERGDSAVYLCASSLTEVVSTGELFFGEGSRLTVL.

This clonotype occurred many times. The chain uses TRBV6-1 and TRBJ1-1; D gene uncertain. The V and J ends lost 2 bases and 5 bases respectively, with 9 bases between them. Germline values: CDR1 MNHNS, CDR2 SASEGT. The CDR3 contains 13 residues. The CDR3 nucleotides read TGTGCCAGCAGTGAACTAGCCTTGACTGAAGCTTTCTTT. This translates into CASSELALTEAFF.

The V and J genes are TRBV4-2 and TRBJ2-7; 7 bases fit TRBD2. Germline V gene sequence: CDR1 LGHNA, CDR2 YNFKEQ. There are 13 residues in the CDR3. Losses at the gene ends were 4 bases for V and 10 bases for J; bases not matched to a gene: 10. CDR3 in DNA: TGTGCCAGCAGCCCACCTGGCGCGGGGGACCAGTACTTC. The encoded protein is CASSPPGAGDQYF.

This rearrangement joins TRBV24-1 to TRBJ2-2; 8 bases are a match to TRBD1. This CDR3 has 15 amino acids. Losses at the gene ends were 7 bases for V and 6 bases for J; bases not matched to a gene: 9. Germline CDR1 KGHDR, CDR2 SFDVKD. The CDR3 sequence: CATSRGQGNAGELFF. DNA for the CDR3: TGTGCCACCAGCAGAGGACAGGGTAACGCCGGGGAGCTGTTTTTT.

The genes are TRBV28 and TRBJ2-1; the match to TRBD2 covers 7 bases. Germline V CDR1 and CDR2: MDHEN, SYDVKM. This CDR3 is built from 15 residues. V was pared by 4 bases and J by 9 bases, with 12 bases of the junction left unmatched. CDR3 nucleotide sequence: TGTGCCAGCAGTTCCGGGGACTACGGGCGGGGTGAGCAGTTCTTC. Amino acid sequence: CASSSGDYGRGEQFF.

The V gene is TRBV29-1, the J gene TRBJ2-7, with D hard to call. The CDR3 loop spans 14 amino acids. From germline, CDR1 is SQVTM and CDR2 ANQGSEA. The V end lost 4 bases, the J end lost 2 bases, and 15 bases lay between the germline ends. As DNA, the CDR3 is TGCAGCGTTGTCGGGCCAGGAAAGGCCTACGAGCAGTACTTC. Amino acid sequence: CSVVGPGKAYEQYF.

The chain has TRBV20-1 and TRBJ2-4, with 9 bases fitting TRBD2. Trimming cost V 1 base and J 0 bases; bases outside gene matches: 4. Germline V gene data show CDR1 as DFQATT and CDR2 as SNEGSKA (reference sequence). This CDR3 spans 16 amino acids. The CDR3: CSARGLAGIAKNIQYF. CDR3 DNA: TGCAGTGCTAGAGGCCTAGCGGGAATAGCCAAAAACATTCAGTACTTC.

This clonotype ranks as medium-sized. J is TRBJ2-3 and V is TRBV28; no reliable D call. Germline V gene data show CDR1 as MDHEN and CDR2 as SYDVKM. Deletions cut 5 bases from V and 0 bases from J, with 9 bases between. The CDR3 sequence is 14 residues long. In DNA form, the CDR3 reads TGTGCCAGCAGTGGCTTTGGCAGCACAGATACGCAGTATTTT. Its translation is CASSGFGSTDTQYF.

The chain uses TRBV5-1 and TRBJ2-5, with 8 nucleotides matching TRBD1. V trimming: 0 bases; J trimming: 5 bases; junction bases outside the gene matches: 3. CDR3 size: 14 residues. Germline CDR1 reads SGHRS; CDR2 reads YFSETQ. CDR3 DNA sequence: TGCGCCAGCAGCTTGGGACAGGGGCTTGAGACCCAGTACTTC. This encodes CASSLGQGLETQYF.

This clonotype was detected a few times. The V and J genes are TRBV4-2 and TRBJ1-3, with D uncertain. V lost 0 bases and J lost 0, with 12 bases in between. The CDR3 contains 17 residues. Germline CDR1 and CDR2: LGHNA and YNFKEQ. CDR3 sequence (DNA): TGTGCCAGCAGCCAAGATACGGCGTGGCGCTCTGGAAACACCATATATTTT. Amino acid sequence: CASSQDTAWRSGNTIYF.

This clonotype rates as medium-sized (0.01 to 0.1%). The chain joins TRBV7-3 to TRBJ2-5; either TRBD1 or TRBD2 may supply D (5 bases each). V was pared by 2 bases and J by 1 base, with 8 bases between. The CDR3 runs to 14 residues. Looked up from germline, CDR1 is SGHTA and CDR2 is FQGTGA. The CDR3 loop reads CASSLSGTQETQYF. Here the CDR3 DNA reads TGTGCCAGCAGCTTATCCGGGACCCAAGAGACCCAGTACTTC.

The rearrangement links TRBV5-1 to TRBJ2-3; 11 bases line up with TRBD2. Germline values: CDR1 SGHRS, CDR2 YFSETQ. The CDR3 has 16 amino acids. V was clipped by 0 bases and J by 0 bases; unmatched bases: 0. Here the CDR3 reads CASSLGTSGSTDTQYF. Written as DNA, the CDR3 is TGCGCCAGCAGCTTGGGGACTAGCGGGAGCACAGATACGCAGTATTTT.

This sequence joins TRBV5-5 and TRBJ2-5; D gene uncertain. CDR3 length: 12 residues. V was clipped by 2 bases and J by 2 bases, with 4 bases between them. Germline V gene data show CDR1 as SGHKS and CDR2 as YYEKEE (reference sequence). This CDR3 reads CASSLGQETQYF. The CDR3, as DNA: TGTGCCAGCAGCTTAGGACAAGAGACCCAGTACTTC.

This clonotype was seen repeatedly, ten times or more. The CDR3 loop reads CAIGAGGEADTQYF. The DNA for the CDR3 is TGTGCCATCGGGGCGGGAGGAGAGGCAGATACGCAGTATTTT. This rearrangement joins TRBV10-3 to TRBJ2-3; TRBD2 aligns across 8 bases. CDR1 is ENHRY and CDR2 is SYGVKD in the germline V gene. Losses at the gene ends were 8 bases for V and 4 bases for J; bases not matched to a gene: 8. The CDR3 contains 14 residues.

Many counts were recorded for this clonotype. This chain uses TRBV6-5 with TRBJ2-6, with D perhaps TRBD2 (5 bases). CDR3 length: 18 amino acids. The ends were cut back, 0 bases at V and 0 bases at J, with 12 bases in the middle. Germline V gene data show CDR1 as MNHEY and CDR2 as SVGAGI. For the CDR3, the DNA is TGTGCCAGCAGTTACTCGTCGCGGGTTAACTCTGGGGCCAACGTCCTGACTTTC. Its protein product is CASSYSSRVNSGANVLTF.

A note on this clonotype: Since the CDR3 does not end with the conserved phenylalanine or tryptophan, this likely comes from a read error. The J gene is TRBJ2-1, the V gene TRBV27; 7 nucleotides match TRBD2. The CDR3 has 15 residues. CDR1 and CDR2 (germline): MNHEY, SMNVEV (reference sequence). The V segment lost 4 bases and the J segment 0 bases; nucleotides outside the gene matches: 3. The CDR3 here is CASSYGRNSYNEQFL. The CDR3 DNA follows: TGTGCCAGCAGTTACGGGAGGAACTCCTACAATGAGCAGTTCCTC.